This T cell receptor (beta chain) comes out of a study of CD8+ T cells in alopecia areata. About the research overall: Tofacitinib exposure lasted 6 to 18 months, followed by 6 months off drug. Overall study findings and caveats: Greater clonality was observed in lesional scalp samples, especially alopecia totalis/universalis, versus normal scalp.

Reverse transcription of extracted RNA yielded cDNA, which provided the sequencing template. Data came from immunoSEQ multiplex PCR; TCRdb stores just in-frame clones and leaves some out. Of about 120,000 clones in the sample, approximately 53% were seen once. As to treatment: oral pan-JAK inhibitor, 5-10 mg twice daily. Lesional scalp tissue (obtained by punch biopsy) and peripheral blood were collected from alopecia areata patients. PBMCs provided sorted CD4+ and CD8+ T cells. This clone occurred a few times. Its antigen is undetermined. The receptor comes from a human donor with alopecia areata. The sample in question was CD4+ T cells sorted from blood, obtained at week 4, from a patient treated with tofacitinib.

CDR3 DNA: TGTGCCAGCAGCTTAGGGGAGATTGGAAACACCATATATTTT. Encoded protein: CASSLGEIGNTIYF. V usage is TRBV5-5 and J usage is TRBJ1-3; D might be TRBD1 (5 bases). Germline loops: CDR1 SGHKS, CDR2 YYEKEE (reference sequence). The CDR3 contains 14 residues. Trimming stripped 2 bases from V and 3 bases from J, with 9 bases between.